The present T cell receptor (beta chain) was sequenced within a study of blood T cell repertoires in COVID-19. On the study more broadly: The United States, Italy and Spain were the sources of the acute and convalescent COVID-19 samples.

Method: immunoSEQ multiplex PCR; TCRdb's copy keeps in-frame clones and lacks some. This table holds 200,000 to 250,000 clones, 84% found once. Allocation to cohorts depended on clinical history reported by the participants. CDR1 is SGHRS and CDR2 is YFSETQ in the germline V gene. Trimming shortened V by 1 base and J by 7 bases, and 15 bases separated the two germline ends. There are 15 residues in the CDR3. The sequencing input was PBMCs or T cells enriched from blood (not recorded which). This clonotype originated in a woman aged 40-49 years who had recovered from COVID-19. The chain combines TRBV5-1 with TRBJ2-1; TRBD2 is a possible D gene (6 bases). The CDR3, as DNA: TGCGCCAGCAGCTTGAACCAGGGAGGCGTGAATGAGCAGTTCTTC. It specifies CASSLNQGGVNEQFF.